Following are 29 T cell receptor beta chains from one sample sequenced in a study of blood T cells in healthy people across ages. A second PCR, run for roughly 7 to 11 cycles, used a sample-barcoded 5' primer plus a J-beta primer mix. Each CDR3 protein is one row after TCRdb ran MiXCR on the 5' RACE reads. This repertoire shows about 630,000 distinct CDR3 sequences, 21% found once; its top ten account for about 3.6%. Sequencing was done on a sample of blood. These receptors were collected from a man between 65 and 79 years old in good health.

As regards this clonotype: This could be a read error, since a much larger clone is one nucleotide away. The chain combines TRBV11-2 with TRBJ2-3; D gene ambiguous. CDR3 size: 13 residues. Germline V lookup: CDR1 SGHAT, CDR2 FQNNGV. The V end was cut by 2 bases, the J end by 7 bases, with 10 bases between. The CDR3, as DNA: TGTGCCAGCAGCTTATTAAGAAGTCATACGCAGTATTTT. Translated: CASSLLRSHTQYF.

V usage is TRBV14 and J usage is TRBJ2-2; D call uncertain. Germline V lookup: CDR1 SGHDN, CDR2 FVKESK. Deletions cut 1 base from V and 5 bases from J, with 5 bases between. This CDR3 is built from 13 residues. CDR3: CASSQVDTGELFF. The CDR3 DNA sequence: TGTGCCAGCAGCCAAGTAGATACCGGGGAGCTGTTTTTT. Drawing the rest from reference TRBV14 and TRBJ2-2, the complete variable domain is EAGVTQFPSHSVIEKGQTVTLRCDPISGHDNLYWYRRVMGKEIKFLLHFVKESKQDESGMPNNRFLAERTGGTYSTLKVQPAELEDSGVYFCASSQVDTGELFFGEGSRLTVL.

The sample holds a few counts of this clonotype. The V and J genes are TRBV2 and TRBJ1-4, with D maybe TRBD1 (5 bases). Per the germline V gene, CDR1 is SNHLY and CDR2 is FYNNEI. Deletions cut 4 bases from V and 0 bases from J, with 9 bases between. The CDR3 consists of 15 residues. The CDR3 loop reads CASSVQGSTNEKLFF. The CDR3 bases are TGTGCCAGCAGTGTCCAGGGATCAACTAATGAAAAACTGTTTTTT.

This chain connects TRBV12-3 or TRBV12-4 to TRBJ1-2; D not resolved. This CDR3 is built from 13 residues. V was trimmed by 3 bases and J by 4 bases, leaving 9 bases between them. This CDR3 is CASSLGIPYGYTF. The CDR3 region has the DNA TGTGCCAGCAGTTTGGGCATACCCTATGGCTACACCTTC.

The V call is TRBV6-2 or TRBV6-3, the J call TRBJ2-4, with unresolved D. The V end was cut by 5 bases, the J end by 0 bases, with 20 bases between. Per germline, CDR1 MNHEY and CDR2 SVGEGT. The CDR3 contains 18 residues. The CDR3, as DNA: TGTGCCAGCAGTCGGCGCGTGGCAGTTCCTCTAGCCAAAAACATTCAGTACTTC. Translated, it gives CASSRRVAVPLAKNIQYF.

V gene TRBV20-1 combines with J gene TRBJ2-1; 12 bases match TRBD2. V gave up 3 bases and J gave up 4 bases; unmatched junction bases: 7. Germline V gene data show CDR1 as DFQATT and CDR2 as SNEGSKA (reference sequence). The CDR3 is 16 amino acids. Written as DNA, the CDR3 is TGCAGTGCTAGTCCCGGGACTAGCGGGTATTACAATGAGCAGTTCTTC. This codes for CSASPGTSGYYNEQFF.

The chain links TRBV19 to TRBJ1-2; 7 bases line up with TRBD1. This CDR3 is 16 amino acids long. The V segment lost 3 bases and the J segment 4 bases; nucleotides outside the gene matches: 11. The germline CDR1 and CDR2 sequences are LNHDA and SQIVND (reference sequence). Here the CDR3 DNA reads TGTGCCAGTAGTATGAAGGGGGCGCCCGATTTCTATGGCTACACCTTC. This gives the protein CASSMKGAPDFYGYTF. Full variable domain (rest looked up from reference TRBV19 and TRBJ1-2): DGGITQSPKYLFRKEGQNVTLSCEQNLNHDAMYWYRQDPGQGLRLIYYSQIVNDFQKGDIAEGYSVSREKKESFPLTVTSAQKNPTAFYLCASSMKGAPDFYGYTFGSGTRLTVV.

This chain uses TRBV4-3 with TRBJ1-4, with D possibly matching TRBD1 (6 bases). V lost 0 bases to trimming and J lost 0 bases, with 20 bases between them. Germline lookup yields CDR1 LGHNA and CDR2 YSLEER. The CDR3 totals 20 residues. As DNA, the CDR3 is TGCGCCAGCAGCCAAGACCCCTCGACAGGATCGGTTGCAACTAATGAAAAACTGTTTTTT. This gives the protein CASSQDPSTGSVATNEKLFF.

The chain combines TRBV6-1 with TRBJ2-7; 9 bases fit TRBD1. The CDR3 has 16 amino acids. V gave up 6 bases and J gave up 2 bases; unmatched junction bases: 11. The germline V gene encodes CDR1 MNHNS and CDR2 SASEGT. The CDR3 DNA reads as TGTGCCAGCAGCCCAACCGGGACAGGGTTTACCTACGAGCAGTACTTC. Encoded protein: CASSPTGTGFTYEQYF.

In this sample, this clonotype turned up a few times. Being one base from a much bigger clone, this may be a read error. This chain uses TRBV6-4 with TRBJ2-1; TRBD1 or TRBD2 may be the D gene (6 bases each). The CDR3 extends over 17 amino acids. Germline values: CDR1 MRHNA, CDR2 SNTAGT. DNA of the CDR3: TGTGCCAGCAGTGAGGGACAAACTGGAGGGCCGAAAAATGAGCAGCTCTTC. Translated, it gives CASSEGQTGGPKNEQLF.

This clonotype was counted ten times or more. The chain combines TRBV5-1 with TRBJ2-1; D remains ambiguous. CDR3 size: 13 residues. CDR1 is SGHRS, CDR2 YFSETQ, per germline. V was shortened by 1 base and J by 8 bases, with 10 bases between the two germline ends. CDR3: CASSLILTDEQFF. The CDR3 nucleotides are TGCGCCAGCAGCTTGATACTAACGGATGAGCAGTTCTTC.

V gene TRBV5-5 combines with J gene TRBJ1-1, with D maybe TRBD1 (6 bases). This CDR3 is built from 14 residues. Germline V gives CDR1 SGHKS, CDR2 YYEKEE (reference sequence). Trimming took 3 bases from V and 4 from J, leaving 13 bases between them. Here the CDR3 reads CASSSQGILTEAFF. The CDR3 DNA reads as TGTGCCAGCAGCTCCCAGGGGATTCTCACTGAAGCTTTCTTT.

This chain uses TRBV12-3 or TRBV12-4 with TRBJ2-1, with 7 positions matching TRBD2. This CDR3 has 18 residues. The junction had 15 bases not matched to a gene; V was cut back by 3 bases and J by 4 bases. The CDR3 DNA sequence: TGTGCCAGCAGTTTTTCACGGGCTAGCGGAAGATCTTACAATGAGCAGTTCTTC. This gives the protein CASSFSRASGRSYNEQFF.

This clonotype appeared a few times. The chain links TRBV5-5 to TRBJ1-1, with D possibly being TRBD1 (6 bases). Per germline, CDR1 SGHKS and CDR2 YYEKEE (reference sequence). The CDR3 extends over 17 amino acids. Trimming left V 0 bases short and J 1 base short, with 16 bases between. The CDR3 region is CASSLAGGLGENTEAFF. In nucleotides, the CDR3 is TGTGCCAGCAGCTTGGCGGGGGGCTTAGGAGAGAACACTGAAGCTTTCTTT.

This clonotype was detected a few times. The chain joins TRBV15 to TRBJ1-2, with 9 bases matching TRBD1. CDR1 LNHNV and CDR2 YYDKDF come from the germline V gene (reference sequence). V was clipped by 0 bases and J by 3 bases; unmatched bases: 20. The length of the CDR3 is 21 residues. The CDR3 sequence is CATSRDGWDRVREEADYGYTF. The DNA of the CDR3 is TGTGCCACCAGCAGAGATGGATGGGACAGGGTTCGGGAGGAGGCTGACTATGGCTACACCTTC.

The chain couples TRBV3-1 to TRBJ2-1, with 14 bases identical to TRBD2. The germline V gene has CDR1 LGHDT and CDR2 YNNKEL (reference sequence). The CDR3 contains 18 residues. J was trimmed by 5 bases and V by 4 bases; bases with no gene match: 10. CDR3 bases: TGTGCCAGCAGCCGAGGGACTAGCGGGAGTCAGTTCAACAATGAGCAGTTCTTC. This codes for CASSRGTSGSQFNNEQFF.

This chain joins TRBV9 and TRBJ2-1, with TRBD2 matching over 12 bases. V shed 3 bases, J shed 4 bases, and the junction held 5 bases outside the gene matches. Germline-derived CDR1 and CDR2 are SGDLS and YYNGEE. The length of the CDR3 is 16 residues. The CDR3, as DNA: TGTGCCAGCAGCGAAGGACTAGCGGGATTTTACAATGAGCAGTTCTTC. This encodes CASSEGLAGFYNEQFF.

This clonotype was counted a few times. The genes are TRBV18 and TRBJ2-5; D is undetermined. V gave up 0 bases and J gave up 4 bases, with 9 bases separating them. Germline lookup yields CDR1 KGHSH and CDR2 LQKENI. The CDR3 loop spans 14 amino acids. Here the CDR3 reads CASSPPQQRETQYF. The CDR3 DNA follows: TGTGCCAGCTCACCACCGCAACAGAGAGAGACCCAGTACTTC.

Notes on this clonotype: At one of its ends the junction is not consistent with the germline gene, which may arise from a read error. The gene calls are TRBV5-1 and TRBJ2-3; D gene ambiguous. This CDR3 has 12 residues. Germline V CDR1 and CDR2: SGHRS, YFSETQ. The CDR3 here is CASSNSGDTKYF. The CDR3 nucleotides read TGCGCCAGCAGCAACTCCGGAGATACGAAGTATTTT.

This rearrangement joins TRBV27 to TRBJ2-5, with D maybe TRBD2 (6 bases). The last part of the DNA fits TRBJ2-1 better; the J call may be wrong. This CDR3 region has 14 residues. Germline CDR1 reads MNHEY; CDR2 reads SMNVEV (reference sequence). As DNA, the CDR3 is TGTGCCAGCAGCCGGGACTCGGGTGTCAATGAGCAGTTCTTC. Protein product: CASSRDSGVNEQFF.

The table lists this clonotype with a few counts. V usage is TRBV6-1 and J usage is TRBJ2-1; 9 bases are shared with TRBD2. Trimming removed 6 bases from V and 4 bases from J; junction bases left unmatched: 7. The germline CDR1 and CDR2 sequences are MNHNS and SASEGT. The CDR3 extends over 15 amino acids. The CDR3 here is CASRLSGSSYNEQFF. The CDR3 bases are TGTGCCAGCAGGCTTAGCGGGAGTTCGTACAATGAGCAGTTCTTC.

The J gene is TRBJ2-7, the V gene TRBV10-3, with TRBD1 as a possible D gene (6 bases). Germline V gene data show CDR1 as ENHRY and CDR2 as SYGVKD. The CDR3 length is 15 residues. V was trimmed by 2 bases and J by 1 base, leaving 12 bases between them. The CDR3 region has the DNA TGTGCCATCAGTGAGCCTACAGGGCTATCCTACGAGCAGTACTTC. It is translated as CAISEPTGLSYEQYF.

This clonotype was detected once. This clone may be a read error of a much larger clone one base away. The chain combines TRBV20-1 with TRBJ2-1, with D perhaps TRBD2 (7 bases). Germline V gene data show CDR1 as DFQATT and CDR2 as SNEGSKA (reference sequence). CDR3 size: 18 residues. V was clipped by 4 bases and J by 3 bases, with 25 bases between them. The CDR3: CSAIQDGGQLAIYNEQFF. CDR3 in DNA: TGCAGTGCTATACAGGACGGGGGGCAGCTAGCGATCTACAATGAGCAGTTCTTC.

This clonotype occurred a few times. J is TRBJ2-1 and V is TRBV19; 9 positions match TRBD2. The CDR3 is made up of 15 amino acids. V gave up 2 bases and J gave up 7 bases; unmatched junction bases: 6. Germline-derived CDR1 and CDR2 are LNHDA and SQIVND (reference sequence). CDR3: CASSIRLAERNEQFF. CDR3 nucleotide sequence: TGTGCCAGTAGTATAAGACTAGCGGAGAGAAATGAGCAGTTCTTC.

The V gene is TRBV3-1, the J gene TRBJ2-1; 11 positions agree with TRBD2. Germline V gives CDR1 LGHDT, CDR2 YNNKEL (reference sequence). There are 15 residues in the CDR3. Unmatched junction bases numbered 8, after V lost 5 bases and J lost 8 bases. This CDR3 is CASSKLAGASDEQFF. CDR3 nucleotide sequence: TGTGCCAGCAGCAAACTAGCGGGAGCCTCCGATGAGCAGTTCTTC.

This clonotype was detected only a few times. The V gene is TRBV14, the J gene TRBJ2-7, with 8 bases that match TRBD2. Unmatched junction bases numbered 8, after V lost 4 bases and J lost 6 bases. Germline assignment: CDR1 SGHDN and CDR2 FVKESK. The length of the CDR3 is 14 residues. For the CDR3, the DNA is TGTGCCAGCAGCCGCTTTTGGCTAGCGGGCGAGCAGTACTTC. Protein: CASSRFWLAGEQYF.

The V gene is TRBV4-1, the J gene TRBJ1-6; 11 nucleotides align to TRBD1. With V trimmed by 3 bases and J by 7 bases, 5 bases remained unmatched. This CDR3 region has 16 residues. Germline assignment: CDR1 MGHRA and CDR2 YSYEKL. The CDR3 DNA reads as TGCGCCAGCAGCCATTCAGGACAGGGGGCGAATTCACCCCTCCACTTT. Protein sequence: CASSHSGQGANSPLHF.

This clonotype was recorded at least ten times. The V and J genes are TRBV7-8 and TRBJ2-7; TRBD2 aligns across 11 bases. In germline, CDR1 is SGHVS, CDR2 FQNEAQ. The CDR3 loop spans 17 amino acids. The trim removed 4 bases at V and 3 bases at J, leaving 11 bases unmatched. CDR3 sequence (DNA): TGTGCCAGCAGCTACGCCACGGGACTAGCGGACAACTACGAGCAGTACTTC. Translating it yields CASSYATGLADNYEQYF.

The sample holds a few counts of this clonotype. V and J are TRBV20-1 and TRBJ2-3, with 11 bases identical to TRBD2. The germline gives CDR1 DFQATT, CDR2 SNEGSKA (reference sequence). Germline trimming cut 5 bases from V and 0 bases from J; bases unmatched to any gene: 4. There are 15 residues in the CDR3. CDR3 protein: CSAPRLAGSTDTQYF. Here the CDR3 DNA reads TGCAGTGCTCCTCGACTAGCGGGAAGCACAGATACGCAGTATTTT.